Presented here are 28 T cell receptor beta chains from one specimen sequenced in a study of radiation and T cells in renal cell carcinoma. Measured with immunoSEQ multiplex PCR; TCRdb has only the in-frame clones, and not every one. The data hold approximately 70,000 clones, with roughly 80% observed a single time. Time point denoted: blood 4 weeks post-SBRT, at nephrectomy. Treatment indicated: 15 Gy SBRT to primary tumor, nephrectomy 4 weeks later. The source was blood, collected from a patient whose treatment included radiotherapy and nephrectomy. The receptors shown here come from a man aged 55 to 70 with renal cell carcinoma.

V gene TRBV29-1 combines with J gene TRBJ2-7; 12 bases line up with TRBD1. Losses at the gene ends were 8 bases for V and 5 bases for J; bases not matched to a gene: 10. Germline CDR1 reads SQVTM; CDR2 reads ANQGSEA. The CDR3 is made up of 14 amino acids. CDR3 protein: CSIITGTGGDEQYF. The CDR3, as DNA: TGCAGCATTATTACCGGGACAGGGGGCGACGAGCAGTACTTC.

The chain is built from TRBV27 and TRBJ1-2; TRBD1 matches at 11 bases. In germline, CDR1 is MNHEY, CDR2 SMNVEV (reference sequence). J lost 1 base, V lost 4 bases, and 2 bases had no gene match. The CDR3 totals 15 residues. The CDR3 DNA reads TGTGCCAGCAGTTCGGGACAGGGGGGTAACTATGGCTACACCTTC. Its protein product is CASSSGQGGNYGYTF.

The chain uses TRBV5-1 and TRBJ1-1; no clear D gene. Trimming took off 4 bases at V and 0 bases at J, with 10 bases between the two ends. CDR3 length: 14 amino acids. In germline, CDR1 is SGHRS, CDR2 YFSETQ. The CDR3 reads CASSLDVMNTEAFF. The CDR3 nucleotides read TGCGCCAGCAGCCTAGACGTCATGAACACTGAAGCTTTCTTT.

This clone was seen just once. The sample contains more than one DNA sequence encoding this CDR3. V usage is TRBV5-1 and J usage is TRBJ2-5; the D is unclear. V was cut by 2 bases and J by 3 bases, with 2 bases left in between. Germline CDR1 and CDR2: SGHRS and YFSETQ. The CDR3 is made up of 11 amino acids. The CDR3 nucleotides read TGCGCCAGCAGCTTAGAAGAGACCCAGTACTTC. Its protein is CASSLEETQYF.

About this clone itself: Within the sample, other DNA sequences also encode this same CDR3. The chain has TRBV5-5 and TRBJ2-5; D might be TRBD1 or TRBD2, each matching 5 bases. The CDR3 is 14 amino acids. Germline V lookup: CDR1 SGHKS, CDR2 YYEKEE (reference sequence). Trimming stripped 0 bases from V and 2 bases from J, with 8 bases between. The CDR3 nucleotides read TGTGCCAGCAGCTTGGCTGGGGGTCAAGAGACCCAGTACTTC. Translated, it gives CASSLAGGQETQYF.

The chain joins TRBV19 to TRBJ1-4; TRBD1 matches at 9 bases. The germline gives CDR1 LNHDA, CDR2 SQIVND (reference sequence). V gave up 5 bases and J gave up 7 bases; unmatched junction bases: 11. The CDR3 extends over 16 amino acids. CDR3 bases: TGTGCCAGTAGTCAGCAAGCGGGACAGGGAACTGAAAAACTGTTTTTT. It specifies CASSQQAGQGTEKLFF.

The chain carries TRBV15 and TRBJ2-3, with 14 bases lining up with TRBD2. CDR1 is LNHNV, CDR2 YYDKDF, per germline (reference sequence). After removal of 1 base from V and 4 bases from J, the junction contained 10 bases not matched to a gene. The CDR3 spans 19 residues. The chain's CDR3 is CATSRGGLAGAVGADTQYF. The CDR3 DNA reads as TGTGCCACCAGCAGAGGGGGACTAGCGGGAGCTGTTGGCGCAGATACGCAGTATTTT. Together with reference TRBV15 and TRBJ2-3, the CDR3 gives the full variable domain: DAMVIQNPRYQVTQFGKPVTLSCSQTLNHNVMYWYQQKSSQAPKLLFHYYDKDFNNEADTPDNFQSRRPNTSFCFLDIRSPGLGDTAMYLCATSRGGLAGAVGADTQYFGPGTRLTVL.

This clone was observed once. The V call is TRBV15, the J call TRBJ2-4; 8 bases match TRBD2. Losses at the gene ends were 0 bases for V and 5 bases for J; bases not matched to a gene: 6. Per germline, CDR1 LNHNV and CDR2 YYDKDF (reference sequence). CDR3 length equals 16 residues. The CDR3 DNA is TGTGCCACCAGCAGAGATCGGTCCGGGGGGGAAAACATTCAGTACTTC. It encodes CATSRDRSGGENIQYF.

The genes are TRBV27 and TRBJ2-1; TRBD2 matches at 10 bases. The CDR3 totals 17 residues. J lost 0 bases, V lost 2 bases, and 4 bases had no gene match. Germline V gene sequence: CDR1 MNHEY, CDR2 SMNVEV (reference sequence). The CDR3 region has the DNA TGTGCCAGCAGTTTAAGGACTAGCGGTTACTCCTACAATGAGCAGTTCTTC. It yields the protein CASSLRTSGYSYNEQFF.

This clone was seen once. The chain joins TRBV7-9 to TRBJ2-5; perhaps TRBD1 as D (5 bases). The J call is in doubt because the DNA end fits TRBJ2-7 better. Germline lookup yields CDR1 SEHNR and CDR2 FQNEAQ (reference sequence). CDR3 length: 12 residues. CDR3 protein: CASSLQGDEQYF. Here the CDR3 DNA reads TGTGCCAGCAGCCTCCAGGGTGACGAGCAGTACTTC.

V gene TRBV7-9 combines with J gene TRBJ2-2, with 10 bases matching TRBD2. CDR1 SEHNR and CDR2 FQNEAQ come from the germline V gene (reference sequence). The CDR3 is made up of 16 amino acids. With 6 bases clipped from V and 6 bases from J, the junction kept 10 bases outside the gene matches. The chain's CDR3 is CASRPRVSGRSGELFF. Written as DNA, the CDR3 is TGTGCCAGCAGACCCCGCGTTAGCGGGAGGTCCGGGGAGCTGTTTTTT.

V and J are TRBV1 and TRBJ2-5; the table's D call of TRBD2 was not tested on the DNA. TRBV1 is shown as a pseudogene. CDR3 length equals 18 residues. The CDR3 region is CTSSQESSGGPDQETQYF. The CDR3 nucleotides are TGCACCAGCAGCCAAGAGTCTAGCGGGGGACCCGACCAAGAGACCCAGTACTTC.

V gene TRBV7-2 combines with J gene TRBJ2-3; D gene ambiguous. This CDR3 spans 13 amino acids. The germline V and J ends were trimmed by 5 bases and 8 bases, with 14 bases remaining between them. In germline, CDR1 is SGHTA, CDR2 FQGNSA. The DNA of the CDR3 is TGTGCCAGCAGCCAACCCGGTTGGGGTACGCAGTATTTT. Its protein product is CASSQPGWGTQYF.

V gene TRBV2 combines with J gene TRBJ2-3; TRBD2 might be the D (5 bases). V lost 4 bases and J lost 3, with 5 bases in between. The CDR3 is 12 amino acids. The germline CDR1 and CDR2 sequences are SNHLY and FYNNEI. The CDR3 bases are TGTGCCAGCAGTGGGACTACAGATACGCAGTATTTT. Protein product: CASSGTTDTQYF.

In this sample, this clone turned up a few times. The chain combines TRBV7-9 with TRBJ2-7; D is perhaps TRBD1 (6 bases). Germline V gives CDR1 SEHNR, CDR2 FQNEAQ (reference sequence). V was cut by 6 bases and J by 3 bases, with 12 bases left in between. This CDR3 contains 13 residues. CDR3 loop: CASSRKQGYEQYV. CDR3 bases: TGTGCCAGCAGTCGGAAACAGGGCTACGAGCAGTACGTC.

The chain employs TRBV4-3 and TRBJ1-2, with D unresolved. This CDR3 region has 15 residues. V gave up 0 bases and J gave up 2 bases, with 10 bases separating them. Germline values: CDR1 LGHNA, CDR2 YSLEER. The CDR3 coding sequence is TGCGCCAGCAGCCAAGATCTCCGGGGAAACTATGGCTACACCTTC. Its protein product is CASSQDLRGNYGYTF.

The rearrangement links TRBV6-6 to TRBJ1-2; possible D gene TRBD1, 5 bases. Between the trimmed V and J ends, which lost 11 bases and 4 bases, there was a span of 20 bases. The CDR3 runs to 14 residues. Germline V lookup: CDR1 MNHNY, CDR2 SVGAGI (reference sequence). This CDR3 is CAGLDSARIYGYTF. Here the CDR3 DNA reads TGTGCCGGCTTAGACAGCGCACGAATCTATGGCTACACCTTC.

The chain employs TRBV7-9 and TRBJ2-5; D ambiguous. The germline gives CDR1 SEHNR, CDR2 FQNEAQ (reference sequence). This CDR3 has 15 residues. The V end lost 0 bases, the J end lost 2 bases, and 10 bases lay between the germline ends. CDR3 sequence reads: CASSLASYSQETQYF. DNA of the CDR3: TGTGCCAGCAGCTTAGCGTCCTACAGTCAAGAGACCCAGTACTTC.

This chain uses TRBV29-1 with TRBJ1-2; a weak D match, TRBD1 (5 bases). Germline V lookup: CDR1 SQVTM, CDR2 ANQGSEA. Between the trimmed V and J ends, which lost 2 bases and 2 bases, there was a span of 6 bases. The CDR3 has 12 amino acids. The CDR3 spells CSVERGNYGYTF. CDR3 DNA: TGCAGCGTTGAACGGGGGAACTATGGCTACACCTTC. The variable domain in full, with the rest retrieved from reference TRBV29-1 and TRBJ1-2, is SAVISQKPSRDICQRGTSLTIQCQVDSQVTMMFWYRQQPGQSLTLIATANQGSEATYESGFVIDKFPISRPNLTFSTLTVSNMSPEDSSIYLCSVERGNYGYTFGSGTRLTVV.

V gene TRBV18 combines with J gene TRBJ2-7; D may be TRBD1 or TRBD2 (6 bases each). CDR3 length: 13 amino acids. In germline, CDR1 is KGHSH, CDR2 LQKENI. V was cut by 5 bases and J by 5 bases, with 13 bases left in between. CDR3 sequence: CASSGGGGDEQYF. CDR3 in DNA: TGTGCCAGCTCAGGGGGCGGCGGGGACGAGCAGTACTTC.

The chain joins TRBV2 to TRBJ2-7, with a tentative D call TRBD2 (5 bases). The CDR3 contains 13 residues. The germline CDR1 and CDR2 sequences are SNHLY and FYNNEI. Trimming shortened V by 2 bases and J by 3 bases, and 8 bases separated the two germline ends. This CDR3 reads CASSENAGYEQYF. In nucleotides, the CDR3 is TGTGCCAGCAGTGAAAATGCGGGCTACGAGCAGTACTTC. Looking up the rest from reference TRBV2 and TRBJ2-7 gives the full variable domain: EPEVTQTPSHQVTQMGQEVILRCVPISNHLYFYWYRQILGQKVEFLVSFYNNEISEKSEIFDDQFSVERPDGSNFTLKIRSTKLEDSAMYFCASSENAGYEQYFGPGTRLTVT.

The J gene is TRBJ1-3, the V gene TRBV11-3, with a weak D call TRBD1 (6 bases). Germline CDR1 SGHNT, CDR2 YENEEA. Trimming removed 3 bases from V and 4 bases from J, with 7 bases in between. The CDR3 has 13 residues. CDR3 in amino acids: CASSFGQGNTIYF. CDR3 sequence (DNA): TGTGCCAGCAGCTTCGGACAGGGAAACACCATATATTTT.

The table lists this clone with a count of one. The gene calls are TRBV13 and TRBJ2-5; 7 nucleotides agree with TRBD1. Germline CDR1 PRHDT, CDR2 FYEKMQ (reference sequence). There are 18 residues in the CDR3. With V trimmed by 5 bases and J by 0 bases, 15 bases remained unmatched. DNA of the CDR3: TGTGCCAGCAGCCGGACCGACAGGGATTCACGGTACCAAGAGACCCAGTACTTC. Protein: CASSRTDRDSRYQETQYF.

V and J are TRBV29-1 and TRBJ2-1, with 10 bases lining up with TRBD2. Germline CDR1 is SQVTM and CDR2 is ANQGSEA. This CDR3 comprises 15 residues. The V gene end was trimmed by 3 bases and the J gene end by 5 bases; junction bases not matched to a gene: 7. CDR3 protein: CSVDVLAGINNEQFF. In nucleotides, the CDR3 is TGCAGCGTTGATGTACTAGCGGGGATTAACAATGAGCAGTTCTTC.

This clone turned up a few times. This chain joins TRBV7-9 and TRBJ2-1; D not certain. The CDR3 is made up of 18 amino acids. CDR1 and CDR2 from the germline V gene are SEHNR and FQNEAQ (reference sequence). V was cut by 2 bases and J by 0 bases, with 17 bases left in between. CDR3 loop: CASSLWWRGKSSYNEQFF. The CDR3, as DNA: TGTGCCAGCAGCTTATGGTGGCGTGGGAAGAGCTCCTACAATGAGCAGTTCTTC.

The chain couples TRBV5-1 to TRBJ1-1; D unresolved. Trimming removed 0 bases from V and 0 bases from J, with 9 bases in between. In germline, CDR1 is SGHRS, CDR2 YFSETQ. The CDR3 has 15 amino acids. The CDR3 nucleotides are TGCGCCAGCAGCTTGGTAGGGCCTTTGAACACTGAAGCTTTCTTT. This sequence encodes CASSLVGPLNTEAFF.

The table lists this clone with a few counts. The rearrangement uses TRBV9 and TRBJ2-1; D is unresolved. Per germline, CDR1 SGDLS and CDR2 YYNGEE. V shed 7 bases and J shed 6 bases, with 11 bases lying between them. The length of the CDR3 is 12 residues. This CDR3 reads CASSPVGNEQFF. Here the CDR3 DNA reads TGTGCCAGCTCCCCGGTGGGCAATGAGCAGTTCTTC.

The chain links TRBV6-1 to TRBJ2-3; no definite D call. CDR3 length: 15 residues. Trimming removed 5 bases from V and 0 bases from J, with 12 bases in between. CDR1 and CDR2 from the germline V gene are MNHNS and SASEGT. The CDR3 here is CASSPWRPSTDTQYF. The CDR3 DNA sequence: TGTGCCAGCAGTCCCTGGCGGCCGAGCACAGATACGCAGTATTTT.